This paragraph reports one T cell receptor beta chain. This CDR3 is 15 amino acids long. CDR1 is SEHNR, CDR2 FQNEAQ, per germline (reference sequence). TCRdb derives one entry per CDR3 protein from the 5' RACE reads, leaving out DNA. The sample has about 450,000 distinct CDR3 sequences; the top ten hold about 2.6%. The sample is drawn from a study of monozygotic twins with inflammatory bowel disease. This rearrangement joins TRBV7-9 to TRBJ2-3; TCRdb gives TRBD1 as the D gene, but with no DNA this cannot be confirmed. The sequenced sample consisted of blood. This TCR came from a human donor with ulcerative colitis or Crohn's disease, or a healthy co-twin of an affected twin (not recorded which). This CDR3 is CASSFPLTLGDTQYF.